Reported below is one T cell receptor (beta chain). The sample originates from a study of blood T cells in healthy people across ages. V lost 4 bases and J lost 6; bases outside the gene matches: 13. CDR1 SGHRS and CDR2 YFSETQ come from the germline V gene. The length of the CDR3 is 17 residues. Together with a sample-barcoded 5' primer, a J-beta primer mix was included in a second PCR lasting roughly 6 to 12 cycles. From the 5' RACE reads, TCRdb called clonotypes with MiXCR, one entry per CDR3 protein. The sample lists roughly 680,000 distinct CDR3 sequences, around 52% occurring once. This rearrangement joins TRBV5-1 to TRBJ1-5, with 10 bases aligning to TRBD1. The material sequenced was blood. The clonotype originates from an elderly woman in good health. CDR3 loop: CASSGGTGATRVQPQHF. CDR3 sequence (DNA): TGCGCCAGCAGCGGCGGGACAGGGGCAACTAGAGTTCAGCCCCAGCATTTT.